This passage covers 18 T cell receptor beta chains from one sample sequenced in a study of CD8+ T cells in alopecia areata. Extracted RNA was reverse transcribed, and the resulting cDNA served as sequencing template. Repertoires were generated with immunoSEQ multiplex PCR, while TCRdb's copy carries only in-frame clones and drops some. The profile shows about 250,000 clones, roughly 63% of them singletons. Treatment denoted: oral pan-JAK inhibitor, 5-10 mg twice daily. The source material was CD4+ T cells sorted from blood, sampled around week 52, from a patient treated with tofacitinib. The receptors here all came from a human donor with alopecia areata.

The J gene is TRBJ2-7, the V gene TRBV29-1; TRBD2 might be the D (7 bases). Germline V gives CDR1 SQVTM, CDR2 ANQGSEA. CDR3 length: 13 residues. V lost 5 bases and J lost 2, with 13 bases in between. DNA for the CDR3: TGCAGCGTTACAGGGAGGGGACCCTACGAGCAGTACTTC. Translated: CSVTGRGPYEQYF.

The chain is built from TRBV6-5 and TRBJ1-6, with 8 nucleotides matching TRBD1. Germline assignment: CDR1 MNHEY and CDR2 SVGAGI. V lost 4 bases, J lost 7 bases, and 6 bases stayed unmatched. CDR3 length: 15 residues. The CDR3, as DNA: TGTGCCAGCAGTTCATCCAGGGGGCCCAATTCACCCCTCCACTTT. This translates into CASSSSRGPNSPLHF.

The rearrangement joins TRBV6-6 to TRBJ1-5; D is unclear. Germline CDR1 and CDR2: MNHNY and SVGAGI (reference sequence). Trimming left V 4 bases short and J 3 bases short, with 1 base between. The CDR3 contains 11 residues. The CDR3 nucleotides are TGTGCCAGCAGTTCCAATCAGCCCCAGCATTTT. It codes for CASSSNQPQHF.

V and J are TRBV18 and TRBJ1-6; the D is unclear. V lost 2 bases and J lost 5, with 13 bases in between. Germline lookup yields CDR1 KGHSH and CDR2 LQKENI. The length of the CDR3 is 16 residues. DNA of the CDR3: TGTGCCAGCTCACCATATGGAGTCTTAAATAATTCACCCCTCCACTTT. As protein: CASSPYGVLNNSPLHF.

The V and J genes are TRBV5-1 and TRBJ1-1; the D gene is possibly TRBD1 (5 bases). The ends were cut back, 4 bases at V and 1 base at J, with 11 bases in the middle. The CDR3 totals 14 residues. The germline V gene has CDR1 SGHRS and CDR2 YFSETQ. The CDR3 region is CASSRVGQNTEAFF. CDR3 bases: TGCGCCAGCAGCCGCGTGGGGCAGAACACTGAAGCTTTCTTT. Complete variable domain (other parts from reference TRBV5-1 and TRBJ1-1): KAGVTQTPRYLIKTRGQQVTLSCSPISGHRSVSWYQQTPGQGLQFLFEYFSETQRNKGNFPGRFSGRQFSNSRSEMNVSTLELGDSALYLCASSRVGQNTEAFFGQGTRLTVV.

The chain couples TRBV7-3 to TRBJ1-2, with D tentatively TRBD1 (6 bases). There are 13 residues in the CDR3. V dropped 0 bases and J dropped 8 bases, with 10 bases sitting between them. Germline values: CDR1 SGHTA, CDR2 FQGTGA. The CDR3 DNA reads as TGTGCCAGCAGCTTAACAGGGGGGCACGGCTACACCTTC. Protein: CASSLTGGHGYTF.

This clone was counted between two and nine times. The chain links TRBV4-1 to TRBJ2-3; no definite D call. From germline, CDR1 is MGHRA and CDR2 YSYEKL. This CDR3 is 16 amino acids long. Trimming removed 3 bases from V and 3 bases from J, with 16 bases in between. In DNA form, the CDR3 reads TGCGCCAGCAGCCACGGGCCCCAAGGACGAACAGATACGCAGTATTTT. Encoded protein: CASSHGPQGRTDTQYF.

The CDR3 sequence: CASSLGSTPDSEQFF. The CDR3 DNA reads TGCGCCAGCAGCTTGGGGTCGACTCCTGACTCTGAGCAGTTCTTC. The rearrangement links TRBV5-1 to TRBJ2-1; no definite D call. Germline assignment: CDR1 SGHRS and CDR2 YFSETQ. V lost 0 bases and J 9 bases, leaving 16 bases between the germline ends. The CDR3 is 15 amino acids.

The chain carries TRBV5-1 and TRBJ2-7, with TRBD2 matching 13 bases. The CDR3 loop spans 15 amino acids. In germline, CDR1 is SGHRS, CDR2 YFSETQ. Trimming removed 4 bases from V and 2 bases from J; junction bases left unmatched: 3. CDR3 DNA: TGCGCCAGCAGCCAGACTAGCGGGGGGCCCTACGAGCAGTACTTC. Translated, it gives CASSQTSGGPYEQYF.

The chain links TRBV7-2 to TRBJ1-5; D unresolved. The germline CDR1 and CDR2 sequences are SGHTA and FQGNSA. Trimming stripped 3 bases from V and 1 base from J, with 10 bases between. The CDR3 covers 15 residues. The CDR3 sequence: CASSFLAGSNQPQHF. The CDR3 DNA is TGTGCCAGCAGCTTCTTAGCCGGGAGCAATCAGCCCCAGCATTTT. Combining the CDR3 with reference TRBV7-2 and TRBJ1-5 gives the whole variable domain GAGVSQSPSNKVTEKGKDVELRCDPISGHTALYWYRQSLGQGLEFLIYFQGNSAPDKSGLPSDRFSAERTGGSVSTLTIQRTQQEDSAVYLCASSFLAGSNQPQHFGDGTRLSIL.

This clone has just a few counts. The chain links TRBV5-1 to TRBJ2-1; 7 bases fit TRBD1. The V gene's germline CDR1 is SGHRS and CDR2 YFSETQ. V was pared by 4 bases and J by 3 bases, with 7 bases of the junction left unmatched. This CDR3 spans 15 amino acids. CDR3 DNA sequence: TGCGCCAGCAGCCTAACCGGGACAGACTACAATGAGCAGTTCTTC. This sequence encodes CASSLTGTDYNEQFF. Supplemented by reference TRBV5-1 and TRBJ2-1, the full variable domain reads KAGVTQTPRYLIKTRGQQVTLSCSPISGHRSVSWYQQTPGQGLQFLFEYFSETQRNKGNFPGRFSGRQFSNSRSEMNVSTLELGDSALYLCASSLTGTDYNEQFFGPGTRLTVL.

Worth noting for this clone: An end of the junction does not agree with germline; a read error may underlie this. J is TRBJ2-5 and V is TRBV5-6; 12 nucleotides match TRBD2. The CDR3 has 12 residues. CDR1 and CDR2 (germline): SGHDT, YYEEEE. This CDR3 is CASSFGLAGPHF. As DNA, the CDR3 is TGTGCCAGCAGCTTCGGACTAGCGGGGCCGCACTTC.

V and J are TRBV2 and TRBJ1-1; D unclear. The V and J ends lost 1 base and 4 bases respectively, with 10 bases between them. Germline V gene sequence: CDR1 SNHLY, CDR2 FYNNEI. CDR3 length: 14 amino acids. The DNA of the CDR3 is TGTGCCAGCAGTGAAGAAGTTACGGGCACTGAAGCTTTCTTT. This translates into CASSEEVTGTEAFF. Full variable domain (remainder filled in from reference TRBV2 and TRBJ1-1): EPEVTQTPSHQVTQMGQEVILRCVPISNHLYFYWYRQILGQKVEFLVSFYNNEISEKSEIFDDQFSVERPDGSNFTLKIRSTKLEDSAMYFCASSEEVTGTEAFFGQGTRLTVV.

The rearrangement uses TRBV7-2 and TRBJ2-7, with a weak D call TRBD1 (6 bases). Looked up from germline, CDR1 is SGHTA and CDR2 is FQGNSA. V lost 4 bases and J 3 bases, leaving 13 bases between the germline ends. The CDR3 has 14 residues. The CDR3 spells CASSWGHANYEQYF. The DNA for the CDR3 is TGTGCCAGCAGCTGGGGACATGCAAACTACGAGCAGTACTTC.

J is TRBJ1-3 and V is TRBV6-6; D ambiguous. Trimming pared 6 bases from V and 0 bases from J, leaving 9 bases between. The CDR3 consists of 14 residues. Germline CDR1 reads MNHNY; CDR2 reads SVGAGI (reference sequence). The CDR3 is CASSPSISGNTIYF. CDR3 nucleotides: TGTGCCAGCAGCCCCTCCATCTCTGGAAACACCATATATTTT.

The chain recombines TRBV30 with TRBJ1-3, with D hard to call. Per germline, CDR1 GTSNPN and CDR2 SVGIG (reference sequence). The V and J ends lost 4 bases and 0 bases respectively, with 10 bases between them. This CDR3 has 14 residues. The CDR3 coding sequence is TGTGCCTGGACCCAACCTGGCTCTGGAAACACCATATATTTT. The encoded protein is CAWTQPGSGNTIYF.

The chain carries TRBV10-2 and TRBJ2-2, with D perhaps matching TRBD1 (6 bases). The V and J ends lost 7 bases and 0 bases respectively, with 12 bases between them. The germline V gene has CDR1 WSHSY and CDR2 SAAADI. The CDR3 loop spans 15 amino acids. CDR3 nucleotide sequence: TGCGCCAGCATTGGGGGCGGCGCGAACACCGGGGAGCTGTTTTTT. This translates into CASIGGGANTGELFF.

This chain links TRBV11-2 with TRBJ1-1; D unresolved. V was clipped by 1 base and J by 3 bases, with 9 bases between them. The CDR3 loop spans 14 amino acids. The germline CDR1 and CDR2 sequences are SGHAT and FQNNGV. Here the CDR3 reads CASSLGATYTEAFF. Here the CDR3 DNA reads TGTGCCAGCAGCTTAGGGGCTACCTACACTGAAGCTTTCTTT.